Each of the 8 T cell receptor beta chains below was sequenced from the same sample in a study of T-cell memory formation after mild COVID-19 (dated by TCRdb to the early 2020s). Library generation was performed with 5' RACE. Sequenced on an Illumina NovaSeq 6000. TCRdb passed the public sequencing reads through fastp at Q25 and MiXCR, retaining productive beta sequences. Every distinct CDR3 protein forms one entry, paired with its most common genes and DNA. The sample includes roughly 250,000 distinct CDR3 sequences, with approximately 16% observed a single time. Around 20% of the sample is held by the ten biggest clonotypes. Sequenced material: PBMCs or a T cell subset sorted from them (not recorded which). These receptors were taken from a man aged 18-30 years who had mild COVID-19 (a few samples of this study predate the infection). The sample titles of this study are shuffled in the database, so cell type and time point are left out; the donor was told from shared clones.

This clonotype appeared a few times. The CDR3 is CASSLMRGGEFF. The CDR3 DNA reads as TGTGCCAGCAGTTTAATGAGGGGTGGTGAGTTCTTC. The gene calls are TRBV12-3 or TRBV12-4 and TRBJ2-1; D is tentatively TRBD1 or TRBD2 (5 bases each). The CDR3 has 12 amino acids. V dropped 2 bases and J dropped 14 bases, with 13 bases sitting between them.

This clonotype was detected once. The V call is TRBV10-3, the J call TRBJ1-1; D is perhaps TRBD1 (6 bases). V lost 11 bases and J lost 4, with 17 bases in between. This CDR3 has 13 residues. CDR1 and CDR2 from the germline V gene are ENHRY and SYGVKD. CDR3: CASRKGDLTEAFF. DNA of the CDR3: TGTGCCTCTCGGAAGGGGGATCTCACTGAAGCTTTCTTT.

This clonotype turned up a few times. V is TRBV6-2 or TRBV6-3 and J is TRBJ2-1; perhaps TRBD2 as D (5 bases). Germline V gene sequence: CDR1 MNHEY, CDR2 SVGEGT. Trimming took 4 bases from V and 7 from J, leaving 17 bases between them. The CDR3 extends over 15 amino acids. The DNA for the CDR3 is TGTGCCAGCAGTTGGCCGGGAATCGAACGGAATGAGCAGTTCTTC. The encoded protein is CASSWPGIERNEQFF.

The chain carries TRBV20-1 and TRBJ1-2; maybe TRBD1 (6 bases). Per germline, CDR1 DFQATT and CDR2 SNEGSKA (reference sequence). V was pared by 4 bases and J by 4 bases, with 13 bases between. There are 13 residues in the CDR3. The CDR3: CSAIRDKPYGYTF. In DNA, the CDR3 is TGCAGTGCTATCCGGGACAAACCCTATGGCTACACCTTC.

In this sample, this clonotype turned up a few times. CDR3 nucleotide sequence: TGTGCCAGCAGTTTATCGGCCAGCACCTACGAGCAGTACGTC. This gives the protein CASSLSASTYEQYV. V and J are TRBV27 and TRBJ2-7; no firm D call. CDR3 length: 14 residues. Trimming shortened V by 0 bases and J by 2 bases, and 8 bases separated the two germline ends. Germline CDR1 reads MNHEY; CDR2 reads SMNVEV (reference sequence).

The CDR3 DNA follows: TGTGCCAGCAGCCTCTTCGAGGGGGCCTACGAGCAGTACTTC. Translation gives CASSLFEGAYEQYF. V usage is TRBV7-9 and J usage is TRBJ2-7; a weak D match, TRBD1 (6 bases). This CDR3 has 14 residues. CDR1 and CDR2 from the germline V gene are SEHNR and FQNEAQ (reference sequence). Trimming took off 5 bases at V and 2 bases at J, with 13 bases between the two ends.

This clonotype has only a few counts. This rearrangement joins TRBV7-2 to TRBJ1-1; D is unresolved. V was pared by 1 base and J by 10 bases, with 10 bases between. The length of the CDR3 is 12 residues. CDR1 and CDR2 (germline): SGHTA, FQGNSA. CDR3: CASSLGGLGAFF. As DNA, the CDR3 is TGTGCCAGCAGCTTAGGCGGACTTGGAGCTTTCTTT.

In this sample, this clonotype turned up a few times. The chain combines TRBV20-1 with TRBJ2-5, with D maybe TRBD1 (6 bases). This CDR3 has 13 amino acids. Per germline, CDR1 DFQATT and CDR2 SNEGSKA (reference sequence). V gave up 4 bases and J gave up 5 bases, with 14 bases separating them. CDR3 in DNA: TGCAGTGCTAATTTTGCAGGGGCGGAGACCCAGTACTTC. This translates into CSANFAGAETQYF.